The table lists the clone carrying this T cell receptor (beta chain) with a few counts. Antigen: not known. TCRdb processed the reads anew with MiXCR; each CDR3 protein has one entry. The sample carries a few hundred thousand distinct CDR3 sequences, around a third recorded once. Trimming took 7 bases from V and 0 from J, leaving 13 bases between them. The CDR3 has 15 residues. The germline V gene has CDR1 LNHDA and CDR2 SQIVND (reference sequence). The data are from a study of T cell repertoires in cytomegalovirus infection. On the study more broadly: Recently identified HLA-C-restricted CMV epitopes were used, and well-studied HLA-B-restricted CMV epitopes were used as well. It was the public TCR beta signatures that indicated both CMV infection and matching HLA type. Study results and limitations: Carriers of CMV and the relevant HLA type were discriminated by public TCR beta frequency. There were HLA-C-restricted CMV-specific TCR beta clonotypes dominating the ex vivo response.

This chain joins TRBV19 and TRBJ2-1, with D possibly being TRBD1 (6 bases). The TCR originated in a human donor in good health (CMV status not recorded). Some clones in this sample may be carry-over from other donors' samples. The sequenced sample was cultured PBMCs, obtained from culture after CMV antigen stimulation. The CDR3 nucleotides read TGTGCCAGTACCGGAAGGGGGAGCTCCTACAATGAGCAGTTCTTC. Its protein is CASTGRGSSYNEQFF.